This entry features one T cell receptor beta chain sequence. From RNA transcripts, TCR beta CDR3 regions were amplified. Researchers ran a first-round RT-PCR on the TCR CDR3 using the HTBI primer set. TCRdb reanalysed the multiplex PCR reads using MiXCR and keeps one entry per CDR3 protein. The repertoire includes hundreds of thousands of distinct CDR3 sequences, around 15% of them detected once, and roughly 10% sits in the top ten. CDR1 SGHAT and CDR2 FQNNGV come from the germline V gene. The junction had 7 bases not matched to a gene; V was cut back by 4 bases and J by 4 bases. The CDR3 extends over 16 amino acids. These data belong to a study of T cells in Graves' hyperthyroidism and ophthalmopathy.

This receptor was identified in a woman aged 18-35 years with Graves' hyperthyroidism. Material: blood. The rearrangement uses TRBV11-2 and TRBJ2-5; 12 bases agree with TRBD2. CDR3 DNA: TGTGCCAGCAGCTCCGGGACTAGCGGGCCTCGAGAGACCCAGTACTTC. Amino acids: CASSSGTSGPRETQYF.